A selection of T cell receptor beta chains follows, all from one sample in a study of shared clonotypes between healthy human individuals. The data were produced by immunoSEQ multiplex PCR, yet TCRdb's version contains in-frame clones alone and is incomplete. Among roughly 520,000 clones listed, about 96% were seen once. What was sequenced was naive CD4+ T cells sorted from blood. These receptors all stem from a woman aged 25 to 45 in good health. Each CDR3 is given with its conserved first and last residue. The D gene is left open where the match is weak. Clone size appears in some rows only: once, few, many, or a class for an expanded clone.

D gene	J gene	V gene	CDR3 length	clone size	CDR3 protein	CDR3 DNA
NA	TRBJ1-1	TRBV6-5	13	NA	CASSQQANTEAFF	TGTGCCAGCAGTCAACAGGCGAACACTGAAGCTTTCTTT
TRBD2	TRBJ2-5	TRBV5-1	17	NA	CASSLGTSGKYQETQYF	TGCGCCAGCAGCTTGGGGACTAGCGGCAAGTACCAAGAGACCCAGTACTTC
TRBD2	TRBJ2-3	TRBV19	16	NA	CASSAGLAGGADTQYF	TGTGCCAGTAGTGCGGGACTAGCGGGAGGAGCAGATACGCAGTATTTT
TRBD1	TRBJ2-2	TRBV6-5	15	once	CASSYGDRATGELFF	TGTGCCAGCAGTTACGGCGACAGGGCCACCGGGGAGCTGTTTTTT
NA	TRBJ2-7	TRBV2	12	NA	CASSGVGAEQYF	TGTGCCAGCAGTGGGGTAGGGGCCGAGCAGTACTTC
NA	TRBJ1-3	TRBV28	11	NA	CASSSRNTIYF	TGTGCCAGCAGTTCTCGAAACACCATATATTTT
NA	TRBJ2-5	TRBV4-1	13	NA	CASSLLQGETQYF	TGCGCCAGCAGCCTCCTGCAGGGGGAGACCCAGTACTTC
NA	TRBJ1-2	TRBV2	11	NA	CASILAYGYTF	TGTGCCAGCATTCTCGCCTATGGCTACACCTTC
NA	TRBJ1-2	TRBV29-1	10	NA	CSVEDYGYTF	TGCAGCGTTGAAGATTACGGCTACACCTTC
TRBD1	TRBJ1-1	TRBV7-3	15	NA	CASSSHQGARTEAFF	TGTGCCAGCAGCTCGCATCAGGGGGCGCGGACTGAAGCTTTCTTT
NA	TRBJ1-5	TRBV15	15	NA	CATSRDLRSNQPQHF	TGTGCCACCAGCAGAGATCTTAGGAGCAATCAGCCCCAGCATTTT
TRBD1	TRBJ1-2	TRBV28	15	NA	CASSLSQGGDDGYTF	TGTGCCAGCAGTTTATCCCAGGGGGGTGATGATGGCTACACCTTC
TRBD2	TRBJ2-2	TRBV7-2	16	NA	CASSLAGGPPTGELFF	TGTGCCAGCAGCTTAGCGGGAGGGCCTCCCACCGGGGAGCTGTTTTTT
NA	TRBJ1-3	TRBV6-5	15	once	CASSTYRVGGNTIYF	TGTGCCAGCAGTACATACAGGGTTGGTGGAAACACCATATATTTT
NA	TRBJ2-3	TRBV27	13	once	CASSKGDTDTQYF	TGTGCCAGCTCTAAGGGGGACACAGATACGCAGTATTTT